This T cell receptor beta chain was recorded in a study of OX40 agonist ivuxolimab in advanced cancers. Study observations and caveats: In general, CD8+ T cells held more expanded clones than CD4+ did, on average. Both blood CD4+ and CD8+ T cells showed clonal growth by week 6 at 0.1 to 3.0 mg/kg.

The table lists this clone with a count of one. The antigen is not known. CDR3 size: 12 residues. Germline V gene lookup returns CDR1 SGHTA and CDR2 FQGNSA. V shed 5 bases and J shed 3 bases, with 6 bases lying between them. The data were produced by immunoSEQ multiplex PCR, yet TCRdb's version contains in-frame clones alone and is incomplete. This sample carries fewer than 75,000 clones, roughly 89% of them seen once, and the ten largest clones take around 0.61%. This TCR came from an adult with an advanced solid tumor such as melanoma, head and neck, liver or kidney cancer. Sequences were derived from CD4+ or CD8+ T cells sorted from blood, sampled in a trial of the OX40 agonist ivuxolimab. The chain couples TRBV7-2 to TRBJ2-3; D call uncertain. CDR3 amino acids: CASSMRTDTQYF. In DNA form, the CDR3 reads TGTGCCAGCAGCATGCGTACAGATACGCAGTATTTT.